Listed here is a single T cell receptor (beta chain). Sequence at one end of the junction differs from germline and may be a read error. Germline V gene data show CDR1 as SGHTA and CDR2 as FQGNSA. CDR3 length equals 14 residues. This sample is drawn from a study of CD8+CD57+ T cells in acquired aplastic anemia. Study at large: Approximately 10 million reads were obtained on average for healthy donor CD4+ cells.

It was genomic DNA that served as the template for profiling TCR beta VDJ and CDR3. TCRdb reprocessed the reads via MiXCR and lists one record per CDR3 protein. This sample yields 150,000 to 200,000 distinct CDR3 sequences, of which approximately 60% are seen a single time; under 50% belongs to the top ten. The specimen was sorted CD4+, CD8+, or CD8+CD57+ T cells (not recorded which) from PBMCs. The origin of this receptor is a human donor in good health. The chain carries TRBV7-2 and TRBJ2-5; the D is unclear. The CDR3 DNA reads as TGCGCCAGCAGCCAAGCGCAGTACCAAGAGACCCAGTACTTC. Its translation is CASSQAQYQETQYF.